A single sample gave rise to the 10 T cell receptor beta chains below, sequenced in a study of blood T cells in healthy people across ages. The use of a sample-barcoded 5' primer and a J-beta primer mix characterized a second PCR of about 7 to 12 cycles. TCRdb itself ran the 5' RACE reads through MiXCR, one entry per CDR3 protein. The repertoire holds some 1.5 million distinct CDR3 sequences, with roughly 30% as singletons. The sequenced sample consisted of blood. Every receptor here comes from a woman in her thirties in good health.

The rearrangement uses TRBV3-1 and TRBJ2-1; 15 nucleotides line up with TRBD2. CDR1 and CDR2 from the germline V gene are LGHDT and YNNKEL (reference sequence). After removal of 5 bases from V and 8 bases from J, the junction contained 7 bases not matched to a gene. The CDR3 extends over 16 amino acids. The CDR3 here is CASSYGLAGGPDEQFF. The CDR3 nucleotides are TGTGCCAGCAGCTACGGACTAGCGGGGGGGCCCGATGAGCAGTTCTTC.

Only one count was recorded for this clonotype. The chain uses TRBV20-1 and TRBJ2-1; TRBD2 agrees at 15 bases. Germline V lookup: CDR1 DFQATT, CDR2 SNEGSKA (reference sequence). This CDR3 comprises 20 residues. V shed 3 bases, J shed 8 bases, and the junction held 20 bases outside the gene matches. DNA for the CDR3: TGCAGTGCTAGTTCGGGGGCTACCTCAGGACTAGCGGGAGGGCCATATGAGCAGTTCTTC. Its translation: CSASSGATSGLAGGPYEQFF.

This clonotype was seen at least ten times. V is TRBV7-2 and J is TRBJ2-1, with TRBD1 matching 9 bases. With V trimmed by 5 bases and J by 4 bases, 6 bases remained unmatched. CDR3 length: 15 amino acids. Looked up from germline, CDR1 is SGHTA and CDR2 is FQGNSA. CDR3 residues: CASSPDRGMYNEQFF. CDR3 coding DNA: TGTGCCAGCAGCCCCGACAGGGGGATGTACAATGAGCAGTTCTTC.

This clonotype was observed a few times. The rearrangement joins TRBV7-2 to TRBJ2-1; TRBD2 aligns across 10 bases. The CDR3 extends over 19 amino acids. Germline assignment: CDR1 SGHTA and CDR2 FQGNSA. V shed 5 bases, J shed 9 bases, and the junction held 22 bases outside the gene matches. In nucleotides, the CDR3 is TGTGCCAGCAGCCCCGGGGGACTAGCGTTTGGCGGGCGGGGGGGTGAGCAGTTCTTC. The encoded protein is CASSPGGLAFGGRGGEQFF.

This clonotype has a count of ten or more. The chain is built from TRBV29-1 and TRBJ1-1; TRBD1 matches 7 bases. The germline V gene has CDR1 SQVTM and CDR2 ANQGSEA. This CDR3 has 12 amino acids. Trimming took 4 bases from V and 1 from J; bases not matched to a gene: 0. The DNA for the CDR3 is TGCAGCGTTGGGGACAGGAACACTGAAGCTTTCTTT. This gives the protein CSVGDRNTEAFF.

This clonotype was recorded a few times. The chain employs TRBV9 and TRBJ2-7; TRBD2 might be the D (6 bases). The CDR3 runs 17 residues. Per germline, CDR1 SGDLS and CDR2 YYNGEE. The V end was cut by 4 bases, the J end by 3 bases, with 23 bases between. The CDR3 loop reads CASSLDRRGGGCYEQYF. The CDR3 DNA is TGTGCCAGCAGCCTAGACCGGAGGGGCGGAGGGTGCTACGAGCAGTACTTC.

In its sample, this clonotype was seen many times. The rearrangement links TRBV6-2 or TRBV6-3 to TRBJ2-7; D not certain. V lost 2 bases to trimming and J lost 2 bases, with 10 bases between them. Germline CDR1 MNHEY, CDR2 SVGEGT. CDR3 size: 14 residues. The CDR3 nucleotides are TGTGCCAGCAGTTACAGCCGTGTTCCCTACGAGCAGTACTTC. Translated: CASSYSRVPYEQYF.

This clonotype was counted only a few times. The rearrangement uses TRBV14 and TRBJ2-7; weak D call: TRBD2 (6 bases). Germline V gene data show CDR1 as SGHDN and CDR2 as FVKESK. This CDR3 contains 15 residues. Trimming left V 1 base short and J 3 bases short, with 13 bases between. Written as DNA, the CDR3 is TGTGCCAGCAGCCAAGCCGGGACTCGTGGCTACGAGCAGTACTTC. This encodes CASSQAGTRGYEQYF.

This clonotype was seen repeatedly, ten times or more. The V call is TRBV28, the J call TRBJ1-2; D might be TRBD1 (6 bases). Germline V CDR1 and CDR2: MDHEN, SYDVKM. The CDR3 loop spans 14 amino acids. V was clipped by 6 bases and J by 7 bases, with 18 bases between them. For the CDR3, the DNA is TGTGCCAGCAGGAACCCGGGCGGGGGCTCTGGCTACACCTTC. Protein: CASRNPGGGSGYTF.

This clonotype was seen more than once but under ten times. The V gene is TRBV4-1, the J gene TRBJ1-4; 8 positions agree with TRBD1. The CDR3 runs 14 residues. Trimming at V came to 1 base and at J to 8 bases, leaving 3 bases not matched to a gene. Germline loops: CDR1 MGHRA, CDR2 YSYEKL. CDR3 nucleotides: TGCGCCAGCAGCCAAGGGACAGGGAAAGAAAAACTGTTTTTT. Protein: CASSQGTGKEKLFF.